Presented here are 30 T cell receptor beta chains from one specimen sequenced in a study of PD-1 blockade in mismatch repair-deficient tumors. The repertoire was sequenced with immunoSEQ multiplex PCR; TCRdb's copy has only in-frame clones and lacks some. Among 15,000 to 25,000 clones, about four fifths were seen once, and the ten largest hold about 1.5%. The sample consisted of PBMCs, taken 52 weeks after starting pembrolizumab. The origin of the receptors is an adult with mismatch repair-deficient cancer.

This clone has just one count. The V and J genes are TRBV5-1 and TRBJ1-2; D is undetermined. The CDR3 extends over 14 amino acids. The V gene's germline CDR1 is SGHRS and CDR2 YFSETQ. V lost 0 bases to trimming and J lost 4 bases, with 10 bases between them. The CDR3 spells CASSLGQMTYGYTF. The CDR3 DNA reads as TGCGCCAGCAGCTTGGGACAAATGACCTATGGCTACACCTTC.

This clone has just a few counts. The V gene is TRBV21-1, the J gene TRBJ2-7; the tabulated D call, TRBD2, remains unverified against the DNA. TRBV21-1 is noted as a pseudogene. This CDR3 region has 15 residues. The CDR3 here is CASRPRDLSSYEQYF. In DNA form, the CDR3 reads TGTGCCAGCAGACCCAGGGACTTAAGCTCCTACGAGCAGTACTTC.

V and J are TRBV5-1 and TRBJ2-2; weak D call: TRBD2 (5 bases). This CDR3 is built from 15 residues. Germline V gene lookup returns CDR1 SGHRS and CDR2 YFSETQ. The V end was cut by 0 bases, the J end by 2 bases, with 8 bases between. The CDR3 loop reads CASSLDGLNTGELFF. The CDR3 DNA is TGCGCCAGCAGCTTGGACGGACTCAACACCGGGGAGCTGTTTTTT.

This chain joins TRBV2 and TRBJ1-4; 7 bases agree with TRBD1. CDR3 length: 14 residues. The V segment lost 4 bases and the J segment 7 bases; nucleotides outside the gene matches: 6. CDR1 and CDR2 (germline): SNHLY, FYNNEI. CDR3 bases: TGTGCCAGCAGTGGAGACAGGGCGGGTGAAAAACTGTTTTTT. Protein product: CASSGDRAGEKLFF.

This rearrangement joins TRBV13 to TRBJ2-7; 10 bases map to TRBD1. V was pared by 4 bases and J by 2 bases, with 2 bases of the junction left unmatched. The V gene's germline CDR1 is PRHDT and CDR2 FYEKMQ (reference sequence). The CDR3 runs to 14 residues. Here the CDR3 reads CASSYGQGAYEQYF. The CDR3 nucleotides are TGTGCCAGCAGCTACGGACAGGGGGCCTACGAGCAGTACTTC.

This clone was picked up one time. The CDR3 DNA is TGTGCCAGTACCCCAGACAGGAGCTTTGGAAACACCATATATTTT. It specifies CASTPDRSFGNTIYF. The chain employs TRBV19 and TRBJ1-3, with a possible D match to TRBD1 (6 bases). With 7 bases removed from V and 3 bases from J, the gap between germline ends came to 16 bases. Germline V gives CDR1 LNHDA, CDR2 SQIVND (reference sequence). The CDR3 sequence is 15 residues long.

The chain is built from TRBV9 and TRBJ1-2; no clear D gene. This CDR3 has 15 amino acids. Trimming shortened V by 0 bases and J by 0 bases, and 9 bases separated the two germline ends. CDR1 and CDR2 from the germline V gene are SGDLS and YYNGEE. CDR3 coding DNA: TGTGCCAGCAGCGTAGCACCAGCGACTAACTATGGCTACACCTTC. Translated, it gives CASSVAPATNYGYTF.

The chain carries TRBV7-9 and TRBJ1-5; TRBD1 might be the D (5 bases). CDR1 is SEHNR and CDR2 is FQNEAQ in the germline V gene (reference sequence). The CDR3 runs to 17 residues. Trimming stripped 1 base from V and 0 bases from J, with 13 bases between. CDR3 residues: CASSLDGAGHSNQPQHF. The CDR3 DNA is TGTGCCAGCAGCTTAGACGGCGCAGGACATAGCAATCAGCCCCAGCATTTT.

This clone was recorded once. The CDR3 DNA reads as TGTGCCAGCAGTTCAGCCAGGGGGTTGCAGCCCCAGCATTTT. Translating it yields CASSSARGLQPQHF. The chain employs TRBV27 and TRBJ1-5; TRBD1 matches at 7 bases. V trimming: 4 bases; J trimming: 7 bases; junction bases outside the gene matches: 7. From germline, CDR1 is MNHEY and CDR2 SMNVEV (reference sequence). The CDR3 length is 14 residues.

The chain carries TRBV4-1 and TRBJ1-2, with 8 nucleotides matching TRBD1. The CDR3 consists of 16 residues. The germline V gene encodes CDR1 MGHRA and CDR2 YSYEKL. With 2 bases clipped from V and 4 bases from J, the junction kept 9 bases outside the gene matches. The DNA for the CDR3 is TGCGCCAGCAGCCAACCGGGACAGGCCGAGTTCTATGGCTACACCTTC. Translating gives CASSQPGQAEFYGYTF.

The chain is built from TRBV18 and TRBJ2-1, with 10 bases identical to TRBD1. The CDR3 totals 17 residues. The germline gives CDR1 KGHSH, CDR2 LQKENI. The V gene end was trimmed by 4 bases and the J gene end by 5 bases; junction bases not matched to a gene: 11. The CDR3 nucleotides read TGTGCCAGCTCACGCAATGGCATCGGGACAGGGGACAATGAGCAGTTCTTC. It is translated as CASSRNGIGTGDNEQFF.

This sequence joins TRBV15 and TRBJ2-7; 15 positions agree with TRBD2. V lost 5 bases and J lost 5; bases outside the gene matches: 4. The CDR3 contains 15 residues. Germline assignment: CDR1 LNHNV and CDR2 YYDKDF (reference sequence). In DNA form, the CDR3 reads TGTGCCACCAGCGCCGGACTAGCGGGAGGGCACGAGCAGTACTTC. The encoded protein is CATSAGLAGGHEQYF.

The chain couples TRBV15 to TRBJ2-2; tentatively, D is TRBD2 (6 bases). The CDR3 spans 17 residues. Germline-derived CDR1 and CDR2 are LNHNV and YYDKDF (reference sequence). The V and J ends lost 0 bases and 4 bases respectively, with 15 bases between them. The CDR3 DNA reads TGTGCCACCAGCAGAGATCTCTCGGGAGCCACCACCGGGGAGCTGTTTTTT. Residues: CATSRDLSGATTGELFF.

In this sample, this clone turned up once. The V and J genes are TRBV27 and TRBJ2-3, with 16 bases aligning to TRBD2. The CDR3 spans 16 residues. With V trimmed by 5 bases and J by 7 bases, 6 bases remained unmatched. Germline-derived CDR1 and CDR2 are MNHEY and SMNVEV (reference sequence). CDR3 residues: CASSPTGLAGGNTQYF. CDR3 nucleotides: TGTGCCAGCAGTCCAACGGGACTAGCGGGAGGGAATACGCAGTATTTT.

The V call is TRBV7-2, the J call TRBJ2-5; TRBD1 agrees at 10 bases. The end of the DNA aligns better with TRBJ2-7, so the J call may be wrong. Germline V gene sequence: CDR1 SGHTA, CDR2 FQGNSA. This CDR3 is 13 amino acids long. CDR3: CASSPGQGYEQYF. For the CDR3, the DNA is TGTGCCAGCAGCCCGGGACAGGGGTACGAGCAGTACTTC.

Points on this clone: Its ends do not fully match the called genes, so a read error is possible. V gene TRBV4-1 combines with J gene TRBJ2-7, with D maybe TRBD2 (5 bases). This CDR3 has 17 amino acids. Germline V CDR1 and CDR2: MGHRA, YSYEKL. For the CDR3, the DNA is TGCGCCAGCAACCAAGCCGCCCCAAGGGAGTATCACCACGAGCAGTACTTC. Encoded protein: CASNQAAPREYHHEQYF.

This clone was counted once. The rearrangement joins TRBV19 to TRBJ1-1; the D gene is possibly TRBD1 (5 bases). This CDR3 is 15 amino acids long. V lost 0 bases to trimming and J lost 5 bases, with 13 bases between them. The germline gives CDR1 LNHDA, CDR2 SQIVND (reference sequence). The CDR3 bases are TGTGCCAGTAGTATAGATCGTGGGGCGCGGACTGAAGCTTTCTTT. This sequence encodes CASSIDRGARTEAFF.

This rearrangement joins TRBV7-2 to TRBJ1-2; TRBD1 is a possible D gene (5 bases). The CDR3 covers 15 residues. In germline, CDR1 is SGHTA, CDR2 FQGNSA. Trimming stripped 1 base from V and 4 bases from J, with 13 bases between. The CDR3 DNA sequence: TGTGCCAGCAGCTTAGGGGGCGGCACCCGCTATGGCTACACCTTC. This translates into CASSLGGGTRYGYTF.

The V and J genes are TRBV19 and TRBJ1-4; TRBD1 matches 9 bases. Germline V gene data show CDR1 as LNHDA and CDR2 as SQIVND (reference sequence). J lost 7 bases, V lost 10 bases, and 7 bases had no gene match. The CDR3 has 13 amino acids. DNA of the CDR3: TGTGCCACCAGGACAGGGGCGGGTGAAAAACTGTTTTTT. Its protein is CATRTGAGEKLFF.

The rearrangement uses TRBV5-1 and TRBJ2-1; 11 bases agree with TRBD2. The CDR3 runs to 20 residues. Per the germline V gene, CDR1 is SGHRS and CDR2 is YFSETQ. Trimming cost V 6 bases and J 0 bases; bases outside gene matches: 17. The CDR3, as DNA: TGCGCCAGCAACTCTCAGTTTAGCGGGAGGGCCGGAAGCTCCTACAATGAGCAGTTCTTC. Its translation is CASNSQFSGRAGSSYNEQFF. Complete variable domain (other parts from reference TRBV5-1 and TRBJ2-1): KAGVTQTPRYLIKTRGQQVTLSCSPISGHRSVSWYQQTPGQGLQFLFEYFSETQRNKGNFPGRFSGRQFSNSRSEMNVSTLELGDSALYLCASNSQFSGRAGSSYNEQFFGPGTRLTVL.

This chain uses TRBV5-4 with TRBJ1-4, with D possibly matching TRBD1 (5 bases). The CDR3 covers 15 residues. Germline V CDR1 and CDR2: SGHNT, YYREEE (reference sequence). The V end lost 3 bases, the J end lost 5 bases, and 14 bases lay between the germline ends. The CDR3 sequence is CASSSGRTRNEKLFF. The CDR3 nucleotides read TGTGCCAGCAGCTCCGGCAGGACACGGAATGAAAAACTGTTTTTT.

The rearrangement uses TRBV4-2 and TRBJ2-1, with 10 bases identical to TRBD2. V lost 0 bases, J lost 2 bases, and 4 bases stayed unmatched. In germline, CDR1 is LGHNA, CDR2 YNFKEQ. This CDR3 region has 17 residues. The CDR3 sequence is CASSQDPLAGTYNEQFF. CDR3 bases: TGTGCCAGCAGCCAAGACCCACTAGCGGGAACCTACAATGAGCAGTTCTTC.

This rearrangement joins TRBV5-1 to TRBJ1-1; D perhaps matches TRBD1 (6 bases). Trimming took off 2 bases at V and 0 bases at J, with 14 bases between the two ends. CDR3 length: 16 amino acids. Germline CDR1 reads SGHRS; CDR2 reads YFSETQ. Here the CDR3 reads CASSFSVGAVNTEAFF. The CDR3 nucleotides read TGCGCCAGCAGCTTCTCCGTGGGGGCTGTGAACACTGAAGCTTTCTTT.

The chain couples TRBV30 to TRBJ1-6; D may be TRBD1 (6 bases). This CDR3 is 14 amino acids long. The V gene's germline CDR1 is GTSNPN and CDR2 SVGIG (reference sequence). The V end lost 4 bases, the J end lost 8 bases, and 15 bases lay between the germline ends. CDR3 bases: TGTGCCTGGACCACAGGGTTCGCTGATTCACCCCTCCACTTT. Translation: CAWTTGFADSPLHF.

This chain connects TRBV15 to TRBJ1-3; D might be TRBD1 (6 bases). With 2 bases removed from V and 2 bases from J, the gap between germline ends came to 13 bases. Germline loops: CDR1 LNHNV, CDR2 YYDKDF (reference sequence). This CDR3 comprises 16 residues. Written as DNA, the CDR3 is TGTGCCACCAGCAGAAGACCAGGGGTAACTGGAAACACCATATATTTT. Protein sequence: CATSRRPGVTGNTIYF.

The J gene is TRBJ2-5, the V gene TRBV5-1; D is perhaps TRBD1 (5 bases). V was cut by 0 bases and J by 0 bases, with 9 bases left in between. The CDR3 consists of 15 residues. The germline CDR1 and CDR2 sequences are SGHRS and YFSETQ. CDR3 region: CASSLGRQNQETQYF. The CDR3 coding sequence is TGCGCCAGCAGCTTGGGGCGACAGAACCAAGAGACCCAGTACTTC. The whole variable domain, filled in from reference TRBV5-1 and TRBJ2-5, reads KAGVTQTPRYLIKTRGQQVTLSCSPISGHRSVSWYQQTPGQGLQFLFEYFSETQRNKGNFPGRFSGRQFSNSRSEMNVSTLELGDSALYLCASSLGRQNQETQYFGPGTRLLVL.

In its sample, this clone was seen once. CDR3 sequence: CASSLGTNKETQYF. The CDR3 DNA follows: TGTGCCAGCAGCTTAGGGACTAACAAAGAGACCCAGTACTTC. The chain combines TRBV11-3 with TRBJ2-5, with D tentatively TRBD2 (6 bases). Germline CDR1 and CDR2: SGHNT and YENEEA. V lost 1 base, J lost 3 bases, and 9 bases lay in between. The CDR3 contains 14 residues. The complete variable domain, with remaining parts taken from reference TRBV11-3 and TRBJ2-5, reads EAGVVQSPRYKIIEKKQPVAFWCNPISGHNTLYWYLQNLGQGPELLIRYENEEAVDDSQLPKDRFSAERLKGVDSTLKIQPAELGDSAVYLCASSLGTNKETQYFGPGTRLLVL.

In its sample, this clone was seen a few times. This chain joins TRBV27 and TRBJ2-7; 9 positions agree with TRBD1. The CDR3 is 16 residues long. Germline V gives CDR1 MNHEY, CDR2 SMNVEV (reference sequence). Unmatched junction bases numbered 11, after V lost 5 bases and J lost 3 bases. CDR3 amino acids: CASSHLPGTGNYEQYF. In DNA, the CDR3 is TGTGCCAGCAGTCACCTCCCCGGGACAGGGAACTACGAGCAGTACTTC.

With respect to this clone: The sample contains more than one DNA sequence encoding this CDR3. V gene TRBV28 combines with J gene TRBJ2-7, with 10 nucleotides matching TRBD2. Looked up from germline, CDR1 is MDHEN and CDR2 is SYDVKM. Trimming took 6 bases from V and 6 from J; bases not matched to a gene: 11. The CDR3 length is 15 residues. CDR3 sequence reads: CASREGASGSLEQYF. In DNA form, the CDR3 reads TGTGCCAGCAGGGAGGGGGCTAGCGGGAGTCTCGAGCAGTACTTC.

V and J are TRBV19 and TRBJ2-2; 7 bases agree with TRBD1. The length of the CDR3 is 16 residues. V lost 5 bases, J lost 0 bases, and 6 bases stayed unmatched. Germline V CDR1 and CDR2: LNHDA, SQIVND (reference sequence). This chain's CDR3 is CASSPRTGANTGELFF. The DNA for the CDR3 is TGTGCCAGTAGTCCGCGGACAGGCGCGAACACCGGGGAGCTGTTTTTT.